The text below deals with one T cell receptor (beta chain). There are 14 residues in the CDR3. The V and J ends lost 3 bases and 8 bases, in that order; junction bases with no gene match: 5. Germline assignment: CDR1 SGHRS and CDR2 YFSETQ. Sequencing used immunoSEQ multiplex PCR; TCRdb keeps in-frame clones, though not all of them. The repertoire holds more than 95,000 clones, around three quarters seen once, with 37% in the top ten. This sample was included in a study of blood T cell repertoires in COVID-19. Overall study: The United States, Italy and Spain provided the acute and convalescent COVID-19 samples. T cells, B-cell-depleted T cells, or PBMCs supplied cDNA or gDNA.

The genes are TRBV5-1 and TRBJ2-2, with 9 positions matching TRBD1. The TCR sequence derives from a man in his forties or fifties with active or convalescent COVID-19. Input material: peripheral blood. The CDR3 bases are TGCGCCAGCAGCTGGGGACAGGGTAAAGGGGAGCTGTTTTTT. Translation: CASSWGQGKGELFF.